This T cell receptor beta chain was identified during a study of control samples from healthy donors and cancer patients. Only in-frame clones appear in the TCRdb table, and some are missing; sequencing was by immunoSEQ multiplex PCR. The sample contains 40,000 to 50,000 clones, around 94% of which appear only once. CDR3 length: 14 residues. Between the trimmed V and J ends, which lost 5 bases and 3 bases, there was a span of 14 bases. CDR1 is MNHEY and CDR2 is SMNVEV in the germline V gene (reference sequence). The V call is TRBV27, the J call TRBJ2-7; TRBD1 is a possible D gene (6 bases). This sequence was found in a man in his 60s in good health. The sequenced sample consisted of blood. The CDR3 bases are TGTGCCAGCAGTGGGTACAGGGAAGACTACGAGCAGTACTTC. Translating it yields CASSGYREDYEQYF.